The 6 T cell receptor beta chains presented below share a single source sample, sequenced in a study of shared clonotypes between healthy human individuals (dated by TCRdb to about 2020). Library generation was performed with the immunoSEQ multiplex PCR assay. The source is immuneACCESS, and TCRdb retained only in-frame sequences with V and J called. Part of the clones is not carried over; for the studies checked, unresolved V genes explain less than half of this, and the remainder is unexplained. Counted in this sample were under 2.5 million clones; 92% of them appeared once. In total, the top ten clones hold approximately 0.41% of the sample. What was sequenced was naive CD4+ T cells from PBMCs. The cell subset or site label for this specimen denotes: CD45RA+ positively selected. Receptor source: a man between 18 and 29 years old in good health. Some clones in this sample may be carry-over from other donors' samples.

In its sample, this clone was seen a few times. In DNA, the CDR3 is TGTGCCAGCAGCACCCGGGGGAGGGTAGATGAGCAGTTCTTC. It codes for CASSTRGRVDEQFF. The chain carries TRBV13 and TRBJ2-1; 7 bases line up with TRBD2. V lost 5 bases to trimming and J lost 8 bases; unmatched junction nucleotides: 9. This CDR3 spans 14 amino acids. Germline V lookup: CDR1 PRHDT, CDR2 FYEKMQ (reference sequence).

The chain carries TRBV5-6 and TRBJ1-5; D is ambiguous. With 2 bases removed from V and 4 bases from J, the gap between germline ends came to 7 bases. CDR1 and CDR2 from the germline V gene are SGHDT and YYEEEE. CDR3 size: 13 residues. The CDR3 loop reads CASSLQQNQPQHF. CDR3 DNA: TGTGCCAGCAGCTTACAACAGAATCAGCCCCAGCATTTT.

CDR3 bases: TGCGCCAGCAGCGTCTTACGAGCAACTAATGAAAAACTGTTTTTT. This translates into CASSVLRATNEKLFF. This chain uses TRBV5-1 with TRBJ1-4; D remains unclear. Germline V CDR1 and CDR2: SGHRS, YFSETQ. V was cut by 4 bases and J by 0 bases, with 10 bases left in between. The CDR3 is 15 residues long. The entire variable domain, with the rest obtained from reference TRBV5-1 and TRBJ1-4, is as follows: KAGVTQTPRYLIKTRGQQVTLSCSPISGHRSVSWYQQTPGQGLQFLFEYFSETQRNKGNFPGRFSGRQFSNSRSEMNVSTLELGDSALYLCASSVLRATNEKLFFGSGTQLSVL.

This clone was seen a few times. The chain has TRBV7-3 and TRBJ2-2, with TRBD1 as a possible D gene (5 bases). V was clipped by 2 bases and J by 7 bases, with 8 bases between them. The germline V gene encodes CDR1 SGHTA and CDR2 FQGTGA. This CDR3 is built from 13 residues. CDR3 coding DNA: TGTGCCAGCAGCTTACAGGGTGGCGGGGAGCTGTTTTTT. This translates into CASSLQGGGELFF.

A single count supports this clone. The genes are TRBV30 and TRBJ2-1; TRBD2 agrees at 9 bases. The CDR3 is 14 residues long. The J segment lost 7 bases and the V segment lost 4 bases, leaving 8 bases of the junction unmatched. Germline V lookup: CDR1 GTSNPN, CDR2 SVGIG (reference sequence). CDR3 DNA: TGTGCCTGGACTCTAGCGGGATTCGGGAATGAGCAGTTCTTC. Its translation: CAWTLAGFGNEQFF.

This clone occurred a few times. Additional DNA sequences in this sample encode the identical CDR3. The chain has TRBV5-1 and TRBJ1-2; possible D gene TRBD1, 5 bases. The CDR3 covers 13 residues. Germline V CDR1 and CDR2: SGHRS, YFSETQ. The V and J ends lost 0 bases and 2 bases respectively, with 5 bases between them. The CDR3, as DNA: TGCGCCAGCAGCTTGGGGGGGAACTATGGCTACACCTTC. Protein sequence: CASSLGGNYGYTF.